The 8 T cell receptor beta chains reported below all come from one sample, sequenced in a study of CD8 T cells in Susac syndrome. After extraction with the RNeasy kit, about 0.5 to 1 ug of the RNA was reverse transcribed using random hexamers. Each CDR3 protein is one row after TCRdb ran MiXCR on the immunoSEQ multiplex PCR reads. The table lists around 140,000 distinct CDR3 sequences, around 75% of them singletons. Sequencing was performed on CD8+ T cells from PBMCs. These TCRs come from a human donor with multiple sclerosis.

The chain employs TRBV7-2 and TRBJ1-1; no reliable D call. Germline V gene data show CDR1 as SGHTA and CDR2 as FQGNSA. This CDR3 contains 13 residues. Trimming pared 4 bases from V and 4 bases from J, leaving 10 bases between. The CDR3 DNA is TGTGCCAGCAGCTCGGACCCGTCCACTGAAGCTTTCTTT. Translating it yields CASSSDPSTEAFF.

This chain links TRBV12-3 or TRBV12-4 with TRBJ1-1; tentative D call: TRBD1 (6 bases). Trimming took off 2 bases at V and 3 bases at J, with 16 bases between the two ends. The CDR3 is 16 amino acids. CDR3 bases: TGTGCCAGCAGTTTAAAGGACATTAACAGGGACACTGAAGCTTTCTTT. Translation: CASSLKDINRDTEAFF.

The CDR3 nucleotides read TGCAGTGCTAGATCACCGGGACAGGGTTTCTACGAGCAGTACTTC. It codes for CSARSPGQGFYEQYF. V and J are TRBV20-1 and TRBJ2-7; TRBD1 aligns across 9 bases. V was clipped by 2 bases and J by 3 bases; unmatched bases: 8. Germline V lookup: CDR1 DFQATT, CDR2 SNEGSKA (reference sequence). The CDR3 totals 15 residues.

This clonotype was detected a few times. The chain carries TRBV9 and TRBJ1-2; 10 positions agree with TRBD1. The germline V gene has CDR1 SGDLS and CDR2 YYNGEE. V was pared by 4 bases and J by 6 bases, with 6 bases of the junction left unmatched. The CDR3 is 14 residues long. This CDR3 is CASSQLDRGHGYTF. CDR3 nucleotide sequence: TGTGCCAGCAGCCAACTCGACAGGGGGCATGGCTACACCTTC.

The V and J genes are TRBV4-3 and TRBJ1-3, with D perhaps TRBD1 (5 bases). Germline V gene sequence: CDR1 LGHNA, CDR2 YSLEER. CDR3 size: 18 residues. V lost 0 bases to trimming and J lost 0 bases, with 15 bases between them. This CDR3 is CASSQDQGSYFSGNTIYF. The CDR3 region has the DNA TGCGCCAGCAGCCAAGATCAGGGCAGTTATTTCTCTGGAAACACCATATATTTT.

J is TRBJ1-1 and V is TRBV2; 8 bases are shared with TRBD1. Per the germline V gene, CDR1 is SNHLY and CDR2 is FYNNEI. The V and J ends lost 1 base and 9 bases, in that order; junction bases with no gene match: 10. This CDR3 has 15 residues. Here the CDR3 reads CASSEVGQGVLKAFF. CDR3 bases: TGTGCCAGCAGTGAAGTAGGACAGGGAGTCCTGAAAGCTTTCTTT.

The CDR3 protein is CASSPRVGNQPQHF. The DNA of the CDR3 is TGTGCCAGCAGCCCAAGGGTGGGAAATCAGCCCCAGCATTTT. The rearrangement links TRBV28 to TRBJ1-5; D gene uncertain. Per the germline V gene, CDR1 is MDHEN and CDR2 is SYDVKM. V dropped 6 bases and J dropped 4 bases, with 13 bases sitting between them. This CDR3 has 14 residues.

V gene TRBV7-9 combines with J gene TRBJ1-1; TRBD1 aligns across 8 bases. CDR1 is SEHNR and CDR2 is FQNEAQ in the germline V gene (reference sequence). This CDR3 region has 14 residues. The V segment lost 6 bases and the J segment 6 bases; nucleotides outside the gene matches: 9. This CDR3 reads CASSFNRGIAEAFF. The CDR3 DNA follows: TGTGCCAGCAGTTTCAACAGGGGGATCGCTGAAGCTTTCTTT.